These 9 T cell receptor beta chains were all obtained from the same sample, sequenced in a study of T cells in Graves' hyperthyroidism and ophthalmopathy (dated by TCRdb to the late 2010s). The method was multiplex PCR. The run used an Illumina HiSeq 2000. The TCR beta CDR3 regions were amplified from the RNA transcripts. The TCR CDR3 was subjected to a first round of RT-PCR using the HTBI primer set and the Qiagen OneStep RT-PCR kit. The public sequencing data were trimmed at Q25 with fastp and processed into clonotypes with MiXCR by TCRdb, which kept only in-frame beta chains. When rows share a CDR3 protein, they turn into one entry using the most common DNA and genes. This sample holds a few hundred thousand distinct CDR3 sequences; around 13% were observed only once. The top ten clones comprise 11% to 15% of the sample. Sequencing input: blood. The receptors derive from a woman aged 40 to 50 with Graves' hyperthyroidism.

This clonotype occurred many times. V gene TRBV6-1 combines with J gene TRBJ1-2; D call uncertain. Per germline, CDR1 MNHNS and CDR2 SASEGT. Trimming took 5 bases from V and 3 from J, leaving 10 bases between them. CDR3 size: 13 residues. CDR3 loop: CASSPMGYYGYTF. CDR3 nucleotides: TGTGCCAGCAGTCCTATGGGGTACTATGGCTACACCTTC.

There are a few counts of this clonotype. This chain uses TRBV5-1 with TRBJ1-1, with D possibly TRBD1 on 5 matching bases. This CDR3 region has 17 residues. V dropped 7 bases and J dropped 0 bases, with 22 bases sitting between them. Germline CDR1 and CDR2: SGHRS and YFSETQ. The CDR3 loop reads CASGSTLSRTLNTEAFF. CDR3 nucleotides: TGCGCCAGCGGCTCCACCCTTAGTCGGACACTGAACACTGAAGCTTTCTTT.

This clonotype was recorded many times. The V and J genes are TRBV30 and TRBJ1-4; D is perhaps TRBD1 (5 bases). Trimming removed 5 bases at V and 8 bases at J, with 18 bases between. This CDR3 has 14 residues. Germline V gene lookup returns CDR1 GTSNPN and CDR2 SVGIG (reference sequence). CDR3 sequence reads: CAWERSAGKEKLFF. The CDR3 DNA reads TGTGCCTGGGAAAGATCGGCAGGGAAAGAAAAACTGTTTTTT.

The sample holds many counts of this clonotype. The V and J genes are TRBV7-2 and TRBJ2-3; TRBD1 agrees at 8 bases. V was pared by 0 bases and J by 2 bases, with 13 bases of the junction left unmatched. Germline V CDR1 and CDR2: SGHTA, FQGNSA. This CDR3 region has 19 residues. The CDR3 spells CASSLAVGFGQGATDTQYF. CDR3 sequence (DNA): TGTGCCAGCAGCTTAGCGGTTGGGTTCGGGCAGGGGGCCACAGATACGCAGTATTTT.

This clonotype was recorded a few times. The gene calls are TRBV7-2 and TRBJ1-1; D ambiguous. Germline V lookup: CDR1 SGHTA, CDR2 FQGNSA. Trimming removed 6 bases from V and 4 bases from J, with 15 bases in between. The CDR3 has 14 residues. This CDR3 reads CASSLRGMGTEAFF. The CDR3 DNA reads TGTGCCAGCAGTTTACGAGGGATGGGCACTGAAGCTTTCTTT.

The sample holds a few counts of this clonotype. The genes are TRBV20-1 and TRBJ2-1; 9 bases map to TRBD2. Germline CDR1 DFQATT, CDR2 SNEGSKA (reference sequence). After removal of 8 bases from V and 3 bases from J, the junction contained 11 bases not matched to a gene. The CDR3 contains 15 residues. The CDR3 DNA follows: TGCAGTACCCTTAGCGGGAGAAGTCTCTACAATGAGCAGTTCTTC. It codes for CSTLSGRSLYNEQFF.

This clonotype was detected a few times. This chain joins TRBV5-1 and TRBJ2-2; 7 bases map to TRBD1. This CDR3 is 15 amino acids long. Germline values: CDR1 SGHRS, CDR2 YFSETQ. J was trimmed by 6 bases and V by 4 bases; bases with no gene match: 9. CDR3 protein: CASSVDRAYAGELFF. The CDR3 DNA follows: TGCGCCAGCAGCGTTGACAGGGCTTATGCCGGGGAGCTGTTTTTT.

The genes are TRBV12-3 or TRBV12-4 and TRBJ1-1, with 7 bases aligning to TRBD1. CDR3 size: 12 residues. The ends lost 7 bases at V and 7 bases at J; junction bases unmatched: 6. The CDR3 DNA sequence: TGTGCCAGCACCAACAGGGACAGTGAAGCTTTCTTT. It codes for CASTNRDSEAFF.

Remarks on this clonotype: Since a much larger clone is just one base distant, this may be a read error. The gene calls are TRBV30 and TRBJ1-3; D gene ambiguous. Trimming cost V 5 bases and J 3 bases, with 11 bases left between them. Germline V CDR1 and CDR2: GTSNPN, SVGIG (reference sequence). This CDR3 contains 13 residues. DNA for the CDR3: TGTGCCTGGGGCAGTAGCTTTGGAAACACCATATATTTT. It is translated as CAWGSSFGNTIYF.